Reported below is one TCR beta chain. The target of this receptor is not known. No qualities accompany the bases; no much larger clone lies one base away. This sample stems from a study of STAT5B mutations in CD4+ large granular lymphocyte leukemia (dated by TCRdb to between 2022 and 2023). In terms of the full investigation: Among the healthy controls, the CDR3 'QG' motif was associated with a particular HLA allele. The study compared the TCRbeta repertoires of patients with CD4+ T-cell large granular lymphocyte leukemia against the TCRbeta repertoires of healthy blood donors. Flow cytometry on FACSCanto II or FACSVerse confirmed that purified fractions exceeded 95% purity among lymphocytes.

The healthy controls were 37 blood donors, and the buffy coats of these donors were supplied by the Finnish Red Cross blood service. All TCR-sequenced material derived from peripheral blood: patient blood samples and healthy donor buffy coats. Peripheral blood mononuclear cells were isolated by Ficoll-Hypaque gradient centrifugation. Magnetic purification was used to isolate CD4+ cells from the buffy coats of the healthy controls. Genomic DNA was extracted using the Gentra Puregene Cell and Tissue kit, and a Qubit 2.0 fluorometer was used to quantify it. V is cut back by 4 bases and J by 4 bases, with 9 bases in the junction unmatched. For CDR1 and CDR2, the germline V gene lists SGHRS and YFSETQ. Taken from cysteine to phenylalanine, the CDR3 has 16 residues. Only the CDR3 DNA stays, 48 bases, in frame from base 1. The immunoSEQ assay at survey resolution was used to sequence TCRbeta rearrangements from genomic DNA. The study's processing was this. In the TCR sequencing data, the smallest productive clonotype frequency that could be detected was 2.59 x 10-5. Analyses included only productive TCRbeta rearrangements, meaning complete and in-frame sequences. Simpson clonality, calculated in the immunoSEQ Analyzer version 3.0, was used as the measure of sample clonality. Based on frequency, clones were grouped as very rare, small, medium, large (1-20%) or hyperexpanded (>20%). Generation probabilities were estimated with OLGA 1.2.3, V-gene circos plots were made with VDJtools, specificities were looked up in VDJdb, and CDR3 motifs were identified with GLIPH. TCRdb carries this immuneACCESS record with in-frame sequences only. Its versions omit some clonotypes, under half of them owing to an unresolved V gene in the studies checked, with the rest unexplained. V, J and clone size derive from that table, while D and trimming were established from the DNA sequence. The sample yields fewer than 45,000 clones; around 75% were counted once. The top ten clones comprise approximately 0.53% of the sample.

Summary of the overall study and its limitations: TRBV06-family usage was enriched among the top patient clones (8/27) compared with healthy controls (2/35). The data were not HLA-matched, and the higher clonality in CD4+ T-LGLL than in CD8+ T-LGLL could be due to the relatively small sample size. CD4-sorted patient repertoires appeared more clonal than healthy CD4+ repertoires, and this difference persisted after removing the putative leukemic clones. The main leukemic clonotypes were found to be private to each patient, although over 20% of the main leukemic clonotypes were detected at low frequency in the non-leukemic repertoires of other patients.

The chain is encoded by TRBV5-1 joined to TRBJ2-2, and TRBD1 aligns with 8 junction nucleotides. Sequencing was performed on CD4+ T cells from blood buffy coats. This receptor was obtained from a human donor in good health. CDR3 loop: CASSPTGQVTTGELFF. Here is the DNA: TGCGCCAGCAGCCCGACGGGACAGGTGACCACCGGGGAGCTGTTTTTT.